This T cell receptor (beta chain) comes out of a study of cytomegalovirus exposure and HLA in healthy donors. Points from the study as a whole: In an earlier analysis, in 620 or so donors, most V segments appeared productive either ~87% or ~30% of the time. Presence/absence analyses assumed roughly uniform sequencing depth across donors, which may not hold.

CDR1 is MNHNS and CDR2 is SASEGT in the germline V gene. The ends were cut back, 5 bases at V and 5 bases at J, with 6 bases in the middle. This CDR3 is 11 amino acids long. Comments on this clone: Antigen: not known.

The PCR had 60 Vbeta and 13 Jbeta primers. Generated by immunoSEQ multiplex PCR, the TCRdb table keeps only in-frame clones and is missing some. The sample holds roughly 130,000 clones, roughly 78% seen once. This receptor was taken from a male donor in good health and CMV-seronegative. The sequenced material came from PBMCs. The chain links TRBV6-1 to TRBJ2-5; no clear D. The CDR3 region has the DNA TGTGCCAGCAGTTCCGGGGAGACCCAGTACTTC. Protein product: CASSSGETQYF.